These T cell receptor beta chains were read from a single sample in a study of graft-versus-host responses after intestinal transplantation. Using immunoSEQ multiplex PCR, the repertoire was profiled, and TCRdb retains in-frame clones only, with some absent. The repertoire includes approximately 4,700 clones, about 26% of them detected once, and around a quarter sits in the top ten. Sequenced material: alloreactive CD8+ T cells from a mixed lymphocyte reaction culture, taken before transplantation. The receptors shown here come from a human patient who was an organ donor for intestinal transplantation. CDR3s include the opening cysteine and the closing phenylalanine or tryptophan. The order of the fields is clone size, D gene, V gene, J gene, CDR3 protein, CDR3 DNA. D genes are given only for firm matches. Only some rows state a clone size, as once, few, many or a class for expanded clones.

-	-	TRBV11-2	TRBJ2-4	CASSLAWATAKNIQYF	TGTGCCAGCAGCTTAGCGTGGGCGACGGCCAAAAACATTCAGTACTTC
-	TRBD1	TRBV2	TRBJ1-2	CASRAPGQVVVGYTF	TGTGCCAGCAGAGCTCCGGGACAGGTAGTAGTTGGCTACACCTTC
few	TRBD2	TRBV6-1	TRBJ2-2	CASGWRGGHTGELFF	TGTGCCAGCGGGTGGCGGGGGGGCCACACCGGGGAGCTGTTTTTT
-	TRBD1	TRBV6-6	TRBJ1-3	CASSYSTGSGNTIYF	TGTGCCAGCAGTTACTCGACAGGGTCTGGAAACACCATATATTTT
large	-	TRBV2	TRBJ2-2	CASSPENSYTGELFF	TGTGCCAGCAGCCCCGAAAACTCGTACACCGGGGAGCTGTTTTTT
few	TRBD2	TRBV7-8	TRBJ2-1	CASSAPGLAGYNEQFF	TGTGCCAGCAGCGCTCCGGGACTAGCGGGTTACAATGAGCAGTTCTTC
few	-	TRBV21-1	TRBJ1-1	CASSSTPKDTEAFF	TGTGCCAGCAGCTCCACTCCAAAAGACACTGAAGCTTTCTTT
few	TRBD1	TRBV7-9	TRBJ2-5	CASSPDRGETQYF	TGTGCCAGCAGCCCGGACAGGGGGGAGACCCAGTACTTC
-	-	TRBV21-1	TRBJ1-3	CASRGTLAQHARNTIYF	TGTGCCAGCAGAGGAACTTTAGCTCAACACGCACGAAACACCATATATTTT
medium-sized	TRBD1	TRBV7-2	TRBJ1-2	CASSLVGTAGGYTF	TGTGCCAGCAGCTTAGTGGGGACAGCGGGCGGCTACACCTTC
few	-	TRBV28	TRBJ1-1	CASTKRIMNTEAFF	TGTGCCAGCACCAAGCGGATCATGAACACTGAAGCTTTCTTT
-	TRBD2	TRBV7-6	TRBJ2-5	CASSLAASGGAETQYF	TGTGCCAGCAGCTTAGCGGCTAGCGGGGGGGCGGAGACCCAGTACTTC
-	TRBD1	TRBV5-5	TRBJ1-2	CASSSYRGFPKGGYTF	TGTGCCAGCAGCTCCTACAGGGGGTTCCCTAAGGGTGGCTACACCTTC
few	-	TRBV10-2	TRBJ2-2	CASSEGGARTGELFF	TGCGCCAGCAGTGAAGGCGGGGCCAGAACCGGGGAGCTGTTTTTT
-	-	TRBV29-1	TRBJ2-5	CSVEGGAVQETQYF	TGCAGCGTTGAGGGGGGGGCAGTCCAAGAGACCCAGTACTTC
-	-	TRBV19	TRBJ1-6	CASSIEVQGNSPLHF	TGTGCCAGTAGTATAGAGGTACAGGGAAATTCACCCCTCCACTTT
medium-sized	-	TRBV7-9	TRBJ1-2	CASSLVGRSYGYTF	TGTGCCAGCAGCTTAGTAGGTCGGAGCTATGGCTACACCTTC
-	-	TRBV28	TRBJ1-4	CASSLRGLAKLFF	TGTGCCAGCAGTTTACGGGGGTTGGCAAAACTGTTTTTT
medium-sized	-	TRBV4-2	TRBJ1-2	CASSQWGPDNYGYTF	TGTGCCAGCAGCCAATGGGGGCCAGACAACTATGGCTACACCTTC
medium-sized	TRBD1	TRBV4-1	TRBJ2-5	CASSQQGEETQYF	TGCGCCAGCAGCCAACAGGGGGAAGAGACCCAGTACTTC
once	-	TRBV7-6	TRBJ1-2	CASSLHTSHYGYTF	TGTGCCAGCAGCTTACACACATCTCACTATGGCTACACCTTC
few	-	TRBV5-4	TRBJ2-1	CASSLSYNEQFF	TGTGCCAGCAGTTTATCCTACAATGAGCAGTTCTTC
few	TRBD2	TRBV19	TRBJ2-1	CASTTAGGTYNEQFF	TGTGCCAGTACAACAGCGGGGGGCACCTACAATGAGCAGTTCTTC
-	TRBD2	TRBV6-4	TRBJ2-4	CASSGPPTSGEKNIQYF	TGTGCCAGCAGTGGGCCCCCGACTAGCGGGGAGAAAAACATTCAGTACTTC
-	-	TRBV7-2	TRBJ1-5	CASSLVWTHQRISNQPQHF	TGTGCCAGCAGCTTAGTCTGGACACACCAACGTATAAGCAATCAGCCCCAGCATTTT
-	-	TRBV4-1	TRBJ2-1	CASSQVLQGGYNEQFF	TGCGCCAGCAGCCAAGTCTTACAGGGCGGATACAATGAGCAGTTCTTC
medium-sized	-	TRBV19	TRBJ1-5	CASSTGYQPQHF	TGTGCCAGTAGTACGGGTTATCAGCCCCAGCATTTT
-	TRBD1	TRBV19	TRBJ2-2	CASSIDHAGGTGELFF	TGTGCCAGTAGTATAGATCACGCAGGGGGCACCGGGGAGCTGTTTTTT